A selection of T cell receptor beta chains follows, all from one sample in a study of blood T cell dynamics during melanoma immunotherapy. Produced via immunoSEQ multiplex PCR; TCRdb's table is partial and in-frame only. The data hold 25,000 to 35,000 clones, with 80% to 85% observed a single time. Sequenced here: blood, sampled from a patient treated with checkpoint blockade. These receptors all stem from a human donor with melanoma. The CDR3 runs from the conserved cysteine through the conserved F or W. A D gene is named only where the DNA matches it firmly. The size entry is marked missing in some rows and otherwise reads once, few, many or a size class.

j_call v_call clone_size d_call cdr3_aa cdr3_nt
TRBJ1-5 TRBV30 - TRBD1 CAWSARGGRGNQPQHF TGTGCCTGGAGTGCCAGAGGGGGCCGGGGCAATCAGCCCCAGCATTTT
TRBJ2-6 TRBV6-1 - - CAGSTGNAGANVLTF TGTGCCGGTTCCACAGGGAATGCCGGGGCCAACGTCCTGACTTTC
TRBJ2-5 TRBV19 - TRBD2 CASSISASGYQETQYF TGTGCCAGTAGTATATCGGCTAGCGGGTACCAAGAGACCCAGTACTTC
TRBJ2-3 TRBV7-2 - - CASSPESVQRRTDTQYF TGTGCCAGCAGCCCTGAATCCGTCCAGCGTCGCACAGATACGCAGTATTTT
TRBJ2-2 TRBV9 - - CASSVGGDPTGELFF TGTGCCAGCAGCGTGGGCGGGGACCCTACCGGGGAGCTGTTTTTT
TRBJ1-4 TRBV14 - TRBD1 CASSRGTGGEGEKLFF TGTGCCAGCAGCCGTGGAACAGGGGGCGAGGGAGAAAAACTGTTTTTT
TRBJ1-5 TRBV15 - - CATSMIRDQPQHF TGTGCCACCAGCATGATCAGGGATCAGCCCCAGCATTTT
TRBJ1-5 TRBV5-5 - TRBD1 CASSLDRGFSDQPQHF TGTGCCAGCAGCTTGGACAGGGGCTTTTCCGATCAGCCCCAGCATTTT
TRBJ1-1 TRBV13 few - CASSLAGTEAFF TGTGCCAGCAGCTTAGCAGGCACTGAAGCTTTCTTT
TRBJ2-7 TRBV5-4 - TRBD1 CASSFQDRETEQYF TGTGCCAGCAGCTTCCAGGACAGGGAAACCGAGCAGTACTTC
TRBJ1-1 TRBV27 - - CASSSRGWNAEAFF TGTGCCAGCAGTTCCCGGGGCTGGAACGCTGAAGCTTTCTTT
TRBJ2-3 TRBV5-1 - - CASSPSRERQYF TGCGCCAGCAGCCCCTCCCGGGAGAGGCAGTATTTT
TRBJ1-2 TRBV18 once - CASSPRGAYGYTF TGTGCCAGCTCACCGCGAGGGGCCTATGGCTACACCTTC
TRBJ2-1 TRBV5-1 - TRBD1 CASSLGDRGNNEQFF TGCGCCAGCAGCTTGGGTGACAGGGGGAACAATGAGCAGTTCTTC
TRBJ1-4 TRBV28 once TRBD1 CASSLQAPGTGGIEKLFF TGTGCCAGCAGTTTACAAGCACCCGGGACAGGGGGCATTGAAAAACTGTTTTTT
TRBJ2-3 TRBV19 once TRBD1 CASTQLYRGLGVDTQYF TGTGCCAGTACCCAACTCTACAGGGGTCTTGGTGTAGATACGCAGTATTTT
TRBJ2-7 TRBV5-4 - TRBD1 CASSPGRDRVDEQYF TGTGCCAGCAGCCCTGGGCGGGACAGGGTTGACGAGCAGTACTTC
TRBJ2-2 TRBV28 - - CASSFGGRNTGELFF TGTGCCAGCAGTTTTGGGGGCCGAAACACCGGGGAGCTGTTTTTT
TRBJ2-3 TRBV19 - - CASSMGVPGTDTQYF TGTGCCAGTAGTATGGGGGTTCCTGGCACAGATACGCAGTATTTT
TRBJ1-6 TRBV2 - TRBD1 CASKQGGNSPLHF TGTGCCAGCAAGCAGGGGGGAAATTCACCCCTCCACTTT
TRBJ2-1 TRBV4-1 few TRBD1 CASWGRTGAGYNEQFF TGCGCCAGCTGGGGCCGGACAGGGGCAGGCTACAATGAGCAGTTCTTC
TRBJ2-6 TRBV7-9 - - CASSPDIRSGANVLTF TGTGCCAGCAGCCCTGACATCCGCTCTGGGGCCAACGTCCTGACTTTC
TRBJ2-2 TRBV5-1 - TRBD1 CASSARGTGANTGELFF TGCGCCAGCAGCGCCAGGGGGACAGGGGCGAACACCGGGGAGCTGTTTTTT
TRBJ2-1 TRBV13 - TRBD1 CASSLSEGTGDEQFF TGTGCCAGCAGCTTATCCGAAGGGACAGGGGATGAGCAGTTCTTC
TRBJ1-1 TRBV19 - - CASSIVGGREAFF TGTGCCAGTAGTATAGTTGGAGGACGTGAAGCTTTCTTT
TRBJ2-7 TRBV5-6 - - CASSFLGPSYEQYF TGTGCCAGCAGCTTCCTTGGGCCCTCCTACGAGCAGTACTTC
TRBJ2-7 TRBV6-6 - - CASSYRAVLRYEQYF TGTGCCAGCAGTTACCGAGCGGTCTTACGCTACGAGCAGTACTTC
TRBJ1-4 TRBV6-1 - - CAVEASGGSNEKLFF TGTGCCGTAGAGGCGTCCGGAGGGTCGAATGAAAAACTGTTTTTT
TRBJ2-7 TRBV5-5 - TRBD1 CASSLAGTGVEEQYF TGTGCCAGCAGCTTGGCCGGGACAGGGGTAGAAGAGCAGTACTTC
TRBJ2-2 TRBV12-5 - TRBD1 CASGLTGAGELFF TGTGCTAGTGGCTTGACAGGGGCCGGGGAGCTGTTTTTT
TRBJ1-1 TRBV28 - - CASSFLDNTEAFF TGTGCCAGCAGTTTTCTGGATAACACTGAAGCTTTCTTT
TRBJ2-7 TRBV4-2 large - CASSQDRTDLPYEQYF TGTGCCAGCAGCCAAGATCGAACGGACCTCCCCTACGAGCAGTACTTC
TRBJ2-1 TRBV9 few - CASSVVAGVINEQFF TGTGCCAGCAGCGTAGTAGCAGGTGTGATTAATGAGCAGTTCTTC
TRBJ1-2 TRBV29-1 - TRBD1 CSVEDGPRGRNTF TGCAGCGTTGAAGACGGTCCCAGGGGGCGCAACACCTTC
TRBJ2-2 TRBV6-1 - - CASRTDLNTGELFF TGTGCCAGCAGGACAGACTTGAACACCGGGGAGCTGTTTTTT
TRBJ1-2 TRBV6-6 - - CASTADTSGYTF TGTGCCAGCACCGCGGACACTAGTGGCTACACCTTC
TRBJ1-5 TRBV15 - - CATSSLGGSNQPQHF TGTGCCACCAGCAGTTTGGGAGGAAGCAATCAGCCCCAGCATTTT
TRBJ2-7 TRBV4-3 - - CASSQILRGGYEQYF TGCGCCAGCAGCCAAATCTTGCGAGGGGGATACGAGCAGTACTTC
TRBJ1-6 TRBV7-2 - TRBD1 CASSLDGQVLNSPLHF TGTGCCAGCAGCTTAGATGGACAGGTCCTTAATTCACCCCTCCACTTT
TRBJ1-2 TRBV28 - - CASTRTANGYTF TGTGCCAGCACTCGGACTGCGAATGGCTACACCTTC
TRBJ1-6 TRBV7-2 - - CASSPQGSSYNSPLHF TGTGCCAGCAGCCCGCAGGGAAGCTCCTATAATTCACCCCTCCACTTT
TRBJ1-5 TRBV7-2 once - CASSSDLIQHF TGTGCCAGCAGCTCGGACTTAATCCAGCATTTT
TRBJ1-1 TRBV5-6 - TRBD1 CASSQGQLSLNTEAFF TGTGCCAGCAGCCAGGGACAGCTATCGCTGAACACTGAAGCTTTCTTT
TRBJ2-3 TRBV7-2 - - CASSLELGDTQYF TGTGCCAGCAGCTTAGAGTTGGGAGATACGCAGTATTTT
TRBJ1-1 TRBV5-4 - - CASSKTGKLEAFF TGTGCCAGCAGCAAAACAGGGAAGCTAGAAGCTTTCTTT
TRBJ1-4 TRBV6-5 - - CASSQVVGGDKLFF TGTGCCAGCAGTCAAGTAGTTGGGGGGGATAAACTGTTTTTT
TRBJ2-7 TRBV29-1 - - CSVEQDGYEQYF TGCAGCGTTGAACAGGACGGGTACGAGCAGTACTTC
TRBJ2-2 TRBV9 - TRBD1 CASRGGQGKAGELFF TGTGCCAGCAGGGGAGGACAGGGGAAGGCCGGGGAGCTGTTTTTT
TRBJ1-4 TRBV7-9 few - CASSLESGVFEKLFF TGTGCCAGCAGCTTAGAATCTGGGGTTTTTGAAAAACTGTTTTTT
TRBJ2-1 TRBV19 - - CASGLWGEQFF TGTGCCAGTGGACTCTGGGGTGAGCAGTTCTTC